Included here is one T cell receptor (beta chain) sequence, with context. The data were obtained in a study of blood T cell repertoires in COVID-19. Only in-frame clones appear in the TCRdb table, and some are missing; sequencing was by immunoSEQ multiplex PCR. The sample lists about 200,000 clones; about 82% were seen once. V was cut by 1 base and J by 3 bases, with 9 bases left in between. CDR3 length: 14 residues. Germline values: CDR1 LNHDA, CDR2 SQIVND (reference sequence). Material for sequencing was peripheral blood. The clonotype originates from a woman aged 65 to 85 with COVID-19, enrolled during active disease. This sequence joins TRBV19 and TRBJ1-2; D perhaps matches TRBD1 (6 bases). CDR3 sequence: CASSIVGQYYGYTF. CDR3 sequence (DNA): TGTGCCAGTAGTATAGTTGGACAGTACTATGGCTACACCTTC.